This T cell receptor (beta chain) was sequenced during a study of post-analysis software for immune sequencing data. cDNA libraries of TCR beta carried unique molecular identifiers. T cells, about 0.9 to 10 million of them, yielded roughly 550,000 cDNA molecules. TCRdb reprocessed the PCR reads via MiXCR and lists one record per CDR3 protein. The sample holds roughly 800,000 distinct CDR3 sequences, about 27% seen once. Comments on this clonotype: Its antigen is still unknown.

The CDR3 consists of 14 residues. After removal of 5 bases from V and 8 bases from J, the junction contained 7 bases not matched to a gene. CDR1 and CDR2 (germline): DFQATT, SNEGSKA (reference sequence). Study conclusions and caveats: Batch-matched samples strongly co-clustered by F measure. Five or six TRBV segments were significantly more frequent in patients than in controls. TRBV5-6, TRBV5-1 and TRBV20-1 were among these segments. The study found significantly lower normalized Chao1 diversity in multiple sclerosis patients than in controls.

V gene TRBV20-1 combines with J gene TRBJ2-1; 12 bases are shared with TRBD2. The source material was blood. The sequence came from a girl between 5 and 17 years old with multiple sclerosis. The CDR3 bases are TGCAGTGCTGCTGGGACTAGCGGGTACGATGAGCAGTTCTTC. Amino acids: CSAAGTSGYDEQFF.